This T cell receptor (beta chain) was profiled in a study of regulatory T cells in long-lasting Graves disease. Study findings and constraints: Examination was confined to peripheral blood, excluding thyroid tissue. TCR diversity was lower in persistent Graves' patients (versus newly diagnosed ones).

CDR1 is DFQATT, CDR2 SNEGSKA, per germline (reference sequence). The ends were cut back, 6 bases at V and 1 base at J, with 10 bases in the middle. This CDR3 is built from 13 residues. Regarding time point: newly diagnosed GD, antithyroid drugs for less than 3 months. The TCR library was made from RNA that had been extracted from PBMCs in TRIzol. CDR3-region Arm-PCR and iRepertoire HTBI primers produced the TCR beta libraries. TCRdb re-called the multiplex PCR reads with MiXCR, one entry per CDR3 protein. The sample gives 550,000 to 650,000 distinct CDR3 sequences, about 16% of which show up once; approximately 12% is in the top ten. Points on this clonotype: Its antigen is unknown.

The data also belong to a second study, concerning T cells in Graves' hyperthyroidism and ophthalmopathy. In that study: Stability of Graves' hyperthyroidism was defined as absent ophthalmopathy progression within 18 months.

The clonotype comes from a man aged 18 to 29 with Graves disease. This rearrangement joins TRBV20-1 to TRBJ2-1; maybe TRBD1 (5 bases). Material: peripheral blood mononuclear cells (PBMCs), obtained at new diagnosis, from a patient treated with antithyroid drugs. CDR3 nucleotides: TGCAGTGCCCAACCAGGGTCCTACAATGAGCAGTTCTTC. It codes for CSAQPGSYNEQFF.